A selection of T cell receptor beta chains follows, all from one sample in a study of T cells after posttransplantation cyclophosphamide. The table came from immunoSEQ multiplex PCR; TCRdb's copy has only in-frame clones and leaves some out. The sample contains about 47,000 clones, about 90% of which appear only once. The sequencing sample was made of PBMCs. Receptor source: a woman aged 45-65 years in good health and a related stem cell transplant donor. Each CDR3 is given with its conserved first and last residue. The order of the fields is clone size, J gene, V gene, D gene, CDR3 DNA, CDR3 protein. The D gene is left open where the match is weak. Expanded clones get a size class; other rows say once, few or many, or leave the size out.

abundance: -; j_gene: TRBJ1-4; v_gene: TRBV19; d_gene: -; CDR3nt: TGTGCCAGTAGTAATGGCCTGCTCACTGAAAAACTGTTTTTT; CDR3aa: CASSNGLLTEKLFF
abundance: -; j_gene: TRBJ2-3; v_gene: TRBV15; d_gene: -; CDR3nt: TGTGCCACCAGCAGAAACTGGCGGGATGTAGGAGATACGCAGTATTTT; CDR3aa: CATSRNWRDVGDTQYF
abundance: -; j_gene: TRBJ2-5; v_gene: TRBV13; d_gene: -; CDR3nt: TGTGCCAGCAGCTATGGGGACTCACAAGAGACCCAGTACTTC; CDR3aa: CASSYGDSQETQYF
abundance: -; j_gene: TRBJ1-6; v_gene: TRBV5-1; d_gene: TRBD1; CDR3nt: TGCGCCAGCAGCTTGGCCGGGGACAGGTATAATTCACCCCTCCACTTT; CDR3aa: CASSLAGDRYNSPLHF
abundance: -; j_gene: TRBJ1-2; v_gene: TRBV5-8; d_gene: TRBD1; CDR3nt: TGTGCCAGCAGCTTTGGTATAGGGGGCAACTATGGCTACACCTTC; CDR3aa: CASSFGIGGNYGYTF
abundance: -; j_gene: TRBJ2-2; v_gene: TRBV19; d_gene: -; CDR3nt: TGTGCCAGTAGTATCTTTCGGACAGCGAACACCGGGGAGCTGTTTTTT; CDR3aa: CASSIFRTANTGELFF
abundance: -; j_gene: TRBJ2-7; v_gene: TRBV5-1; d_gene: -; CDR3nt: TGCGCCAGCAGCTTGGAGGACTGGAACTACGAGCAGTACTTC; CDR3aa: CASSLEDWNYEQYF
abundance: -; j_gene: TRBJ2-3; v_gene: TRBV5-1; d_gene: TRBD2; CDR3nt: TGCGCCAGCAGCTTTAGCGGGGGAGGTGGTGATACGCAGTATTTT; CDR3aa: CASSFSGGGGDTQYF
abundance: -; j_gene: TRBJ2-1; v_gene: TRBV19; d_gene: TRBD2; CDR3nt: TGTGCCAGTAGTATAGAAGCGGGAGGCGGGCACAATGAGCAGTTCTTC; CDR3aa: CASSIEAGGGHNEQFF
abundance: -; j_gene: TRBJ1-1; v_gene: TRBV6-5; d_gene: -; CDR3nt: TGTGCCAGCAGTTCCCCGACGCGAGGGTTGGGTGAAGCTTTCTTT; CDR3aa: CASSSPTRGLGEAFF
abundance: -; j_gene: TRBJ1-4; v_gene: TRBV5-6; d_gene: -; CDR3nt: TGTGCCAGCAGCTTGGCCCGTGGGCGGGCAGAAAAACTGTTTTTT; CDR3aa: CASSLARGRAEKLFF
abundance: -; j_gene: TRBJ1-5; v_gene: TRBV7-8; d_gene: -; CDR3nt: TGTGCCAGCAGCCCGACAGGTTTTAATCAGCCCCAGCATTTT; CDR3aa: CASSPTGFNQPQHF
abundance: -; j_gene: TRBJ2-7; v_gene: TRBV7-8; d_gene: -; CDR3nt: TGTGCCAGCAGCTTAGCCGTCGAGCAGTACTTC; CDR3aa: CASSLAVEQYF
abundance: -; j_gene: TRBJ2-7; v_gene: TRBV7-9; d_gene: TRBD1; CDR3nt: TGTGCCAGCAGACTCCCGGGACAGGGGAGCGAGCAGTACTTC; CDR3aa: CASRLPGQGSEQYF
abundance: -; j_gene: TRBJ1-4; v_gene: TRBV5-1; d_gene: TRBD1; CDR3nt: TGCGCCAGCAGCTTGGGACAGGGGGCCAGTACTGAAAAACTGTTTTTT; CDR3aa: CASSLGQGASTEKLFF
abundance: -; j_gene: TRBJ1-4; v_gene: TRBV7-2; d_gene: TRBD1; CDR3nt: TGTGCCAGCAGCACCAGACAGGGGCAGGCAACTAATGAAAAACTGTTTTTT; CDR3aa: CASSTRQGQATNEKLFF
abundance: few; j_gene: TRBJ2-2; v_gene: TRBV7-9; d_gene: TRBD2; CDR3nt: TGTGCCAGCGGACTAGCGGAGGAGTACACCGGGGAGCTGTTTTTT; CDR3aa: CASGLAEEYTGELFF
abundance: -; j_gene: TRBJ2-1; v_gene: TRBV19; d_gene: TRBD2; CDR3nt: TGTGCCAGTAGGGTGGCTGAGACTAGCTCCCATGAGCAGTTCTTC; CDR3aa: CASRVAETSSHEQFF
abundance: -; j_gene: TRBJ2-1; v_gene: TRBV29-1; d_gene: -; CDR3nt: TGCAGCTTACAGGGGGGGCCAAGCTCCTACAATGAGCAGTTCTTC; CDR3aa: CSLQGGPSSYNEQFF
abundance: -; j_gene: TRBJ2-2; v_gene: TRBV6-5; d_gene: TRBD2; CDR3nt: TGTGCCAGCAGTTCTATAGCGGGGGTAAACACCGGGGAGCTGTTTTTT; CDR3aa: CASSSIAGVNTGELFF
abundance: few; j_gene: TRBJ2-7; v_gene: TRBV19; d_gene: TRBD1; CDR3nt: TGTGCCAGTAGTACCCAGGGGGCTGGGGAGCAGTACTTC; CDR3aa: CASSTQGAGEQYF
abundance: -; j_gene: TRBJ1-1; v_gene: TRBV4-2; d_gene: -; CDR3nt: TGTGCCAGCAGCCATCCCAGGGGCGATACTGAAGCTTTCTTT; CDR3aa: CASSHPRGDTEAFF
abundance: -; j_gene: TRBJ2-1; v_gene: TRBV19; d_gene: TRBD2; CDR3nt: TGTGCCAGCGTAGCGGGGGCCTACAATGAGCAGTTCTTC; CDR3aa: CASVAGAYNEQFF
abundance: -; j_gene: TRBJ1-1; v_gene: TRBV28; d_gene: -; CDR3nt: TGTGCCAGCAGCACTGATGGAGCTTTCTTT; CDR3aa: CASSTDGAFF
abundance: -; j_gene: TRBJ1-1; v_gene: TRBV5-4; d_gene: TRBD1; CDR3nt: TGTGCCAGCAGCCTGGACAGGACCTCTATGAACACTGAAGCTTTCTTT; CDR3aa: CASSLDRTSMNTEAFF